The entry below gives a single T cell receptor beta chain sequence along with its context. J gave up 8 bases and V 8 bases, and 14 bases lay outside the gene matches. Germline V CDR1 and CDR2: MNHNS, SASEGT. This CDR3 region has 15 residues. A J-beta primer mix and a sample-barcoded 5' primer were used in a second PCR of roughly 6 to 12 cycles. In TCRdb, the 5' RACE reads were re-called with MiXCR into one record per CDR3 protein. The repertoire holds about 540,000 distinct CDR3 sequences, approximately 25% seen once, with just over 8.5% in the top ten. The data belong to a study of blood T cells in healthy people across ages. The same data also contributed to another study, on T cells of mothers and their children.

This TCR derives from a boy aged 10-17 years in good health. This rearrangement joins TRBV6-1 to TRBJ1-4, with 7 nucleotides matching TRBD1. What was sequenced was blood. CDR3: CASGGTAFGWEKLFF. The CDR3 DNA sequence: TGTGCCAGCGGGGGGACAGCCTTTGGATGGGAAAAACTGTTTTTT.